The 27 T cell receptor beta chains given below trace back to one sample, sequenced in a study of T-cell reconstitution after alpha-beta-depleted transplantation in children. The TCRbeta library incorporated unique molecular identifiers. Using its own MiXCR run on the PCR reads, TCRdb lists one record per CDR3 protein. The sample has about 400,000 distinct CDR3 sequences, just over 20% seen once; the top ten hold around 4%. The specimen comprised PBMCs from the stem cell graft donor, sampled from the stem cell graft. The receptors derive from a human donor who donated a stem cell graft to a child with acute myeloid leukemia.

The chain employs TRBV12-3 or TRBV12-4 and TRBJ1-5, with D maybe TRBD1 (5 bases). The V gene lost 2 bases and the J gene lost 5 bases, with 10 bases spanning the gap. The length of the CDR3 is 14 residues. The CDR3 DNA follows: TGTGCCAGCAGTTTAATCGACAGCTATCAGCCCCAGCATTTT. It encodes CASSLIDSYQPQHF.

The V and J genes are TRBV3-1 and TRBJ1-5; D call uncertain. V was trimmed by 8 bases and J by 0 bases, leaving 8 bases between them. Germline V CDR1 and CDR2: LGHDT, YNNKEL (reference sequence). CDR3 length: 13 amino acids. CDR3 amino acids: CASCLNSNQPQHF. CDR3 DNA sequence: TGTGCCAGCTGTTTGAATAGCAATCAGCCCCAGCATTTT.

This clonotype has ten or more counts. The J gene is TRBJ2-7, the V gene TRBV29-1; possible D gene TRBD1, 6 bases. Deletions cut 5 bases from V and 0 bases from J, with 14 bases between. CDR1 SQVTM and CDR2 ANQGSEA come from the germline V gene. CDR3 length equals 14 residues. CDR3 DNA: TGCAGCGTTCGACCCGGGACAAGCTCCTACGAGCAGTACTTC. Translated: CSVRPGTSSYEQYF.

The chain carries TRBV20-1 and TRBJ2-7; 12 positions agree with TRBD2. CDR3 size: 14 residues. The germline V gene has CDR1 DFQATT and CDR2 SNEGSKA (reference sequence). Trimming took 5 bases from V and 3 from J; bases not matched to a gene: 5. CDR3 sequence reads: CSAPLAGGIYEQYF. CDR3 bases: TGCAGTGCTCCTCTAGCGGGAGGGATCTACGAGCAGTACTTC.

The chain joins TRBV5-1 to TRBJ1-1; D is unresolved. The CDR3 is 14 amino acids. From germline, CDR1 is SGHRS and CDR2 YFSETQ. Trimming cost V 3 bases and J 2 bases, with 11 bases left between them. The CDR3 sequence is CASSSTAGNTEAFF. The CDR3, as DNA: TGCGCCAGCAGCTCGACGGCAGGAAACACTGAAGCTTTCTTT.

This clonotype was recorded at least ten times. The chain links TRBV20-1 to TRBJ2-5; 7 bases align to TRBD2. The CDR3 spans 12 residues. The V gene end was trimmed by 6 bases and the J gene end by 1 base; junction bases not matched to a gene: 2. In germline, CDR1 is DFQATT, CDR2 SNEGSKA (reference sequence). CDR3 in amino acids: CSAGTTQETQYF. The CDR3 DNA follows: TGCAGTGCAGGGACTACCCAAGAGACCCAGTACTTC.

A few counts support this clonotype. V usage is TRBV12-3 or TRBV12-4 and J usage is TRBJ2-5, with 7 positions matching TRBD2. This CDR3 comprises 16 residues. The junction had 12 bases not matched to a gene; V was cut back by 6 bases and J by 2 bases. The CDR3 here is CASRGGASGPQETQYF. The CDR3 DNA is TGTGCCAGCAGAGGTGGGGCTAGCGGACCACAAGAGACCCAGTACTTC.

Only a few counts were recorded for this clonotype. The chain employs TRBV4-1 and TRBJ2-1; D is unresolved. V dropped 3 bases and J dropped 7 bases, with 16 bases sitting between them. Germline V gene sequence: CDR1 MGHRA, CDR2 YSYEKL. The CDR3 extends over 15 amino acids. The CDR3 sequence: CASSQSESHYNEQFF. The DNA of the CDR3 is TGCGCCAGCAGCCAGTCAGAGAGCCATTATAATGAGCAGTTCTTC.

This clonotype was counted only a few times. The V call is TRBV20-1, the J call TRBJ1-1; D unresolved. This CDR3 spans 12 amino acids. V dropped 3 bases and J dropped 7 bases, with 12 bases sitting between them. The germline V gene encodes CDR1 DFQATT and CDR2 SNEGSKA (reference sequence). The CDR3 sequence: CSASVSGVEAFF. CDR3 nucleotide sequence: TGCAGTGCTAGCGTCTCCGGGGTTGAAGCTTTCTTT.

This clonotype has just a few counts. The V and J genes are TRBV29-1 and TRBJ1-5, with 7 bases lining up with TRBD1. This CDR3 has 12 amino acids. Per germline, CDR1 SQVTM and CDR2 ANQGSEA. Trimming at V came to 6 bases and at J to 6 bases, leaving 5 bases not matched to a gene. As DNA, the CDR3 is TGCAGCGTGGGGTCAGGGGGTCAGCCCCAGCATTTT. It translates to CSVGSGGQPQHF.

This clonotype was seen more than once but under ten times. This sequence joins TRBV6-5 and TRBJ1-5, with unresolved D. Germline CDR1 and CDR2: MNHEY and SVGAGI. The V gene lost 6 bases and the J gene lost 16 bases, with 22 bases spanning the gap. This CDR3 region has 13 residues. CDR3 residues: CASSRLGSSRVHF. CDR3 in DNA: TGTGCCAGCAGCCGTCTCGGGTCTTCTCGCGTCCATTTT.

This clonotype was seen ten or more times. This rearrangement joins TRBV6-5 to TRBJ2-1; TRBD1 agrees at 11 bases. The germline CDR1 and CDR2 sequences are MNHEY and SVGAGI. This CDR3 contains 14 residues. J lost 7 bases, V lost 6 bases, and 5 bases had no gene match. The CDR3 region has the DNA TGTGCCAGCAGAAGAGGGACAGGGGGGAATGAGCAGTTCTTC. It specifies CASRRGTGGNEQFF.

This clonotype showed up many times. CDR3 nucleotides: TGTGCCAGCAGTTTATCTTCCGAGCAGTACTTC. This encodes CASSLSSEQYF. V is TRBV28 and J is TRBJ2-7, with unresolved D. This CDR3 contains 11 residues. Germline values: CDR1 MDHEN, CDR2 SYDVKM. V lost 1 base and J lost 6, with 4 bases in between.

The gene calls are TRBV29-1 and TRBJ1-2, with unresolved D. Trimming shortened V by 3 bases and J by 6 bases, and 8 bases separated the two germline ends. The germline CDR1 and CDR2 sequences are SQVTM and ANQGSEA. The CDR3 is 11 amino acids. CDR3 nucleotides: TGCAGCGTTGAGTCCGAAAATGGCTACACCTTC. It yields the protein CSVESENGYTF.

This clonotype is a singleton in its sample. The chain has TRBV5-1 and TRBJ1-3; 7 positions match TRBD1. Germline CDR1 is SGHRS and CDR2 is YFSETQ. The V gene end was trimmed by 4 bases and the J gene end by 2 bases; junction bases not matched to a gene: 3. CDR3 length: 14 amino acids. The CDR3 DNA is TGCGCCAGCAGCATCGACAGGGCTGGAAACACCATATATTTT. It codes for CASSIDRAGNTIYF.

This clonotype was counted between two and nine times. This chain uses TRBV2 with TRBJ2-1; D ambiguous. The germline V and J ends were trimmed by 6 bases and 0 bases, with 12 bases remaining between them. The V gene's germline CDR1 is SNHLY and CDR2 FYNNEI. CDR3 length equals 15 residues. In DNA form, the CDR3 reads TGTGCCAGCAGGCGTAGTTGGGGCTCCTACAATGAGCAGTTCTTC. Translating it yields CASRRSWGSYNEQFF.

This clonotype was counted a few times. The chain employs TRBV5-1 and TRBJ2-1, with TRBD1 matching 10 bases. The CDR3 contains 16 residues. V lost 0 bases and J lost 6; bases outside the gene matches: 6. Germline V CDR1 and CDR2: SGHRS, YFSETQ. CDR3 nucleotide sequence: TGCGCCAGCAGCTTGGACGGGACAGGGGTTGGCAATGAGCAGTTCTTC. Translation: CASSLDGTGVGNEQFF.

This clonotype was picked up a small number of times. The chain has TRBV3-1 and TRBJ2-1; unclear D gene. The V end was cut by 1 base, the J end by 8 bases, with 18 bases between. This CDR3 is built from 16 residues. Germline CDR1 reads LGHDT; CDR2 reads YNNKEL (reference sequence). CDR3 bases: TGTGCCAGCAGCCAAGTATTCCGGAAGGGTGCGGATGAGCAGTTCTTC. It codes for CASSQVFRKGADEQFF.

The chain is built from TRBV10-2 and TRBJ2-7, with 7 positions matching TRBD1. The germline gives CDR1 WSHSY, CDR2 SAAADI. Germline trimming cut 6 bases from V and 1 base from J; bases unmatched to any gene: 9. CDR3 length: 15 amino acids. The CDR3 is CASREHRGGSYEQYF. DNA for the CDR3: TGCGCCAGCAGGGAGCACAGGGGTGGTTCCTACGAGCAGTACTTC.

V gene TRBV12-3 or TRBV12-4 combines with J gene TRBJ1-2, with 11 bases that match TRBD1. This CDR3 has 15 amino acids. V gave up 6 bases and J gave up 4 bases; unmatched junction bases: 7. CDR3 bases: TGTGCCAGCAGCCGGGACAGGGGGAAGGGCTATGGCTACACCTTC. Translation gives CASSRDRGKGYGYTF.

This CDR3 reads CASSSGGRKTQYF. The CDR3 nucleotides read TGTGCCAGCAGTTCCGGGGGGCGGAAGACCCAGTACTTC. V usage is TRBV12-3 or TRBV12-4 and J usage is TRBJ2-5; possibly TRBD2 for D (7 bases). The CDR3 has 13 amino acids. Trimming took off 4 bases at V and 6 bases at J, with 12 bases between the two ends.

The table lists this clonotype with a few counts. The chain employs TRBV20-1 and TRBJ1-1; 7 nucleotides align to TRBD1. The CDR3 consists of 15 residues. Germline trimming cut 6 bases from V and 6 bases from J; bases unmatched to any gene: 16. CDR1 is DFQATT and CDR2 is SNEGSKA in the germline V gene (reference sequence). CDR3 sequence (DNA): TGCAGTGCCGGATCGGGCGGGCCAGGGGGACCTGAAGCTTTCTTT. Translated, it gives CSAGSGGPGGPEAFF.

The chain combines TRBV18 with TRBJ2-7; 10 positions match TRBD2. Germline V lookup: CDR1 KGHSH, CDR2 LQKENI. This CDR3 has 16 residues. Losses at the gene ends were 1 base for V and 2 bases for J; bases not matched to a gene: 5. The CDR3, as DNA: TGTGCCAGCTCACCACAACAGAGCGGGAGGGCCTACGAGCAGTACTTC. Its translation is CASSPQQSGRAYEQYF.

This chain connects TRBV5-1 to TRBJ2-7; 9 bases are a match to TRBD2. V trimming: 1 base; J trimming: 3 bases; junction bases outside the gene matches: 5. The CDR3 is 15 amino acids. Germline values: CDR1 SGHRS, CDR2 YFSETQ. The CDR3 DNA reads TGCGCCAGCAGCTTGTTCGCTAGCGGGAACTACGAGCAGTACTTC. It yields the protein CASSLFASGNYEQYF. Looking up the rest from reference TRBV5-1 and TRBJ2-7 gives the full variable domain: KAGVTQTPRYLIKTRGQQVTLSCSPISGHRSVSWYQQTPGQGLQFLFEYFSETQRNKGNFPGRFSGRQFSNSRSEMNVSTLELGDSALYLCASSLFASGNYEQYFGPGTRLTVT.

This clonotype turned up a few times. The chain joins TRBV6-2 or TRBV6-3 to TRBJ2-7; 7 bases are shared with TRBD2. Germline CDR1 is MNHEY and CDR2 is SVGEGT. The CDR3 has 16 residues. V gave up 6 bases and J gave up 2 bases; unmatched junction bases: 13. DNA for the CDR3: TGTGCCAGCAGGACTAATCCCGGGACTAAAACCTACGAGCAGTACTTC. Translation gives CASRTNPGTKTYEQYF.

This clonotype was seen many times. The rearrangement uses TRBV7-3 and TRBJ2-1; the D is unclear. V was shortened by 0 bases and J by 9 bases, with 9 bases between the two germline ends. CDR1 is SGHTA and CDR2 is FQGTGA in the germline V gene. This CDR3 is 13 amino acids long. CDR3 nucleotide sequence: TGTGCCAGCAGCTTAACGTCATGGGGTGAGCAGTTCTTC. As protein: CASSLTSWGEQFF.

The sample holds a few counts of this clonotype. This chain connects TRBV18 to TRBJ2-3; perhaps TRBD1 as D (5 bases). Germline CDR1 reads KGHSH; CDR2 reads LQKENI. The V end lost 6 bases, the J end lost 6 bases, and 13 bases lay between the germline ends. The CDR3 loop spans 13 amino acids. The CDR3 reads CASSRDWGDTQYF. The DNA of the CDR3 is TGTGCCAGCTCCCGAGACTGGGGCGATACGCAGTATTTT.